This T cell receptor beta chain was sequenced during a study of molecular identifiers for immune sequencing clone quantification. The length of the CDR3 is 12 residues. The V gene lost 2 bases and the J gene lost 8 bases, with 7 bases spanning the gap. Germline V gene sequence: CDR1 MNHEY, CDR2 SMNVEV (reference sequence). The bulk TCR libraries were made with methods described before and with listed TCR primers. TCRdb recomputed calls from the PCR reads with MiXCR, one row per CDR3 protein. The sample records a few hundred thousand distinct CDR3 sequences, roughly 25% being singletons. Sequencing was performed on naive CD8+ T cells from blood, with Jurkat cell RNA spiked in. Subset specified: FACS-sorted CD8+CD4-CCR7+CD45RA+ naive T cells. The chain employs TRBV27 and TRBJ2-1; D is unclear. The clonotype comes from a human donor in good health. Some libraries in this study had Jurkat cell RNA spiked in. The CDR3 region is CASSLRRDEQFF. The CDR3 DNA is TGTGCCAGCAGTTTAAGGCGTGATGAGCAGTTCTTC.